This T cell receptor beta chain was captured by sequencing in a study of shared clonotypes between healthy human individuals. The overall study: The study enrolled two women and three men aged 18 to 49.

Template for every sorted-subset replicate PCR totaled approximately 0.2 ug DNA, tens of thousands of T cell genomes. In the study's own analysis: Owing to the provision of junction-only sequences devoid of quality scores by immunoSEQ, filtering differed. Profiling relied on immunoSEQ multiplex PCR, and the TCRdb table lists in-frame clones only, not all of them. Clonal size and the V and J genes are those of that table, whereas D and trimming came from the DNA. Counted here are roughly 1,500,000 clones, approximately 98% occurring once; the ten biggest clones make up approximately 0.44%. This CDR3 region has 13 residues. Trimming took 6 bases from V and 4 from J; bases not matched to a gene: 4. CDR1 is MDHEN and CDR2 is SYDVKM in the germline V gene.

Sequencing was carried out using naive CD4+ T cells sorted from blood. Subset in this sample: CD45RA+ positively selected. The chain uses TRBV28 and TRBJ2-7; 9 positions match TRBD1. The receptor was isolated from a man younger than 40 in good health. Here the CDR3 DNA reads TGTGCCAGCAGATCCGGGACAGGGTACGAGCAGTACTTC. It translates to CASRSGTGYEQYF.